This is a list of T cell receptor beta chains from one sample in a study of neurological immune-mediated disorders. TCRdb fed the 5' RACE reads into MiXCR, producing one record per CDR3 protein. The table shows fewer than 40,000 distinct CDR3 sequences, with more than 10% occurring only once. Sequencing used CD4+ T cells from blood. The origin of the receptors is a female donor with HTLV-1-associated myelopathy (HAM/TSP). CDR3s include the opening cysteine and the closing phenylalanine or tryptophan. The D gene is left open where the match is weak. Only part of the rows carry a size: once, few, many, or a class if the clone is expanded.

CASTLSGVYNEQFF TGTGCCAGCACCCTGTCCGGCGTCTACAATGAGCAGTTCTTC TRBJ2-1 NA TRBV11-2 NA
CASSLIPGQIYEQYF TGCGCCAGCAGCTTGATCCCGGGACAGATCTACGAGCAGTACTTC TRBJ2-7 many TRBV5-1 TRBD1
CASSGHLNTEAFF TGTGCCAGCAGCGGACACCTAAACACTGAAGCTTTCTTT TRBJ1-1 many TRBV27 NA
CSAQGGNSPLHF TGCAGTGCTCAGGGAGGAAATTCACCCCTCCACTTT TRBJ1-6 many TRBV20-1 NA
CASSDQEITDTQYF TGTGCCAGCAGTGACCAGGAGATCACAGATACGCAGTATTTT TRBJ2-3 many TRBV25-1 NA
CATTERGDTEAFF TGTGCCACCACGGAGAGGGGGGACACTGAAGCTTTCTTT TRBJ1-1 many TRBV24-1 NA
CASSYLGGGEAFF TGTGCCAGCAGTTACTTGGGGGGCGGGGAAGCTTTCTTT TRBJ1-1 many TRBV6-6 NA
CASSPGTSGTEEQFF TGTGCCAGCAGCCCCGGGACTAGCGGGACGGAGGAGCAGTTCTTC TRBJ2-1 NA TRBV11-3 TRBD2
CASSQDLAGSTDTQYF TGTGCCAGCAGCCAGGACCTAGCGGGAAGCACAGATACGCAGTATTTT TRBJ2-3 many TRBV4-2 TRBD2
CASTLAGAQETQYF TGTGCCAGCACCCTAGCGGGAGCTCAAGAGACCCAGTACTTC TRBJ2-5 many TRBV3-1 TRBD2
CASSLETQYF TGTGCCAGCAGTTTAGAGACCCAGTACTTC TRBJ2-5 many TRBV28 NA
CASSRAGGLGELFF TGCGCCAGCAGCCGAGCGGGGGGCCTGGGGGAGCTGTTTTTT TRBJ2-2 many TRBV4-3 TRBD2
CASSPPRLADTQYF TGTGCCAGCAGTCCCCCGAGACTCGCAGATACGCAGTATTTT TRBJ2-3 NA TRBV12-3/TRBV12-4 NA
CASSYSGGRDTQYF TGCGCCAGCAGCTACTCAGGGGGCCGGGATACGCAGTATTTT TRBJ2-3 many TRBV5-1 TRBD1
CASSGNQPQHF TGTGCCAGCAGTGGAAATCAGCCCCAGCATTTT TRBJ1-5 many TRBV2 NA
CASRDSWGAWETQYF TGTGCCAGCAGAGATAGCTGGGGGGCATGGGAGACCCAGTACTTC TRBJ2-5 NA TRBV28 NA
CASSIGQGYYEQYF TGTGCCAGTAGTATCGGACAGGGTTACTACGAGCAGTACTTC TRBJ2-7 many TRBV19 TRBD1
CASRPAGQSGQPQHF TGTGCCAGCAGGCCGGCGGGGCAGTCCGGCCAGCCCCAGCATTTT TRBJ1-5 many TRBV6-2/TRBV6-3 NA
CASRRQGWDSPLHF TGTGCCAGCAGGCGACAGGGTTGGGATTCACCCCTCCACTTT TRBJ1-6 many TRBV28 TRBD1
CASSGTALYSNQPQHF TGTGCCAGCAGTGGGACAGCCCTGTATAGCAATCAGCCCCAGCATTTT TRBJ1-5 many TRBV6-1 NA
CASSSPPEGTRALHF TGTGCCAGCAGCTCCCCCCCGGAGGGGACAAGGGCCCTCCACTTT TRBJ1-6 many TRBV7-8 NA
CASSRGQAGTGELFF TGTGCCAGCAGCCGAGGACAGGCAGGCACCGGGGAGCTGTTTTTT TRBJ2-2 many TRBV12-3/TRBV12-4 TRBD1